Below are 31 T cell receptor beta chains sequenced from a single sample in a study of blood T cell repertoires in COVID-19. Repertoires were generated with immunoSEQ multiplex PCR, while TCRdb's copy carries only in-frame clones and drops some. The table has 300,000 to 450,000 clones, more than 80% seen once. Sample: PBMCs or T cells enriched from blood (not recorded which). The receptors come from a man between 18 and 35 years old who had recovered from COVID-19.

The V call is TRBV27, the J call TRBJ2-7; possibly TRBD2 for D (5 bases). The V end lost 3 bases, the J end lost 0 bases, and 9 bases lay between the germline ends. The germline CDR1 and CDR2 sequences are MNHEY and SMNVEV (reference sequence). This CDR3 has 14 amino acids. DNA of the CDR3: TGTGCCAGCAGTTTTCAGCGGTCCTCCTACGAGCAGTACTTC. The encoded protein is CASSFQRSSYEQYF.

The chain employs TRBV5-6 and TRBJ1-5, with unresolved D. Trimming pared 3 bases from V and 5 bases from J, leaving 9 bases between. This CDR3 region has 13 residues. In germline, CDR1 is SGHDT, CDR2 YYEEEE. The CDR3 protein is CASSSSGHQPQHF. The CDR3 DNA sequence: TGTGCCAGCAGCTCAAGTGGGCATCAGCCCCAGCATTTT.

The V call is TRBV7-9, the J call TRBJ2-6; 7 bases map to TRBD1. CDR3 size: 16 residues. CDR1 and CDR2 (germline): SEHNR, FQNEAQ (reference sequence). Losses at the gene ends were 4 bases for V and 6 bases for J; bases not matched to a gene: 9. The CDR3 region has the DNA TGTGCCAGCAGCTACAAACAGGGACAGAAGGCCAACGTCCTGACTTTC. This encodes CASSYKQGQKANVLTF.

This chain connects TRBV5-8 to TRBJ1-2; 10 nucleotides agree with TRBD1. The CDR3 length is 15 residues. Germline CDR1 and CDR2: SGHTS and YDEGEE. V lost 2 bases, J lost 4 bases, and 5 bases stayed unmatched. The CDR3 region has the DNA TGTGCCAGCAGCTTCCCCGGGACAGGGGCCTATGGCTACACCTTC. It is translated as CASSFPGTGAYGYTF.

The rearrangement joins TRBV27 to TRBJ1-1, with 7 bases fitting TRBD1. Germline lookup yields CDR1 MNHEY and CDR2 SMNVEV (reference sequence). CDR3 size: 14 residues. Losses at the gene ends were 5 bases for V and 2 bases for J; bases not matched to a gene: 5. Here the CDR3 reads CASSHGTVNTEAFF. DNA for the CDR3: TGTGCCAGCAGTCACGGGACAGTAAACACTGAAGCTTTCTTT.

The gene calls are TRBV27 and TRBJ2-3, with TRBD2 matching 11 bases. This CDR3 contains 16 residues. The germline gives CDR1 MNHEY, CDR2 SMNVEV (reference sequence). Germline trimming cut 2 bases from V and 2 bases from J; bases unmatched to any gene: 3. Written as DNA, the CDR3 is TGTGCCAGCAGTTTAGGACTAGCGGGTTTCACAGATACGCAGTATTTT. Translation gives CASSLGLAGFTDTQYF.

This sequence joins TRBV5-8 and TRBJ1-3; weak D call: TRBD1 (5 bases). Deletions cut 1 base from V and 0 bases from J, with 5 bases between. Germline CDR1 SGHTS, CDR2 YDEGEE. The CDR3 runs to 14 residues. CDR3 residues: CASSLQGSGNTIYF. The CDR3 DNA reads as TGTGCCAGCAGCTTGCAGGGCTCTGGAAACACCATATATTTT. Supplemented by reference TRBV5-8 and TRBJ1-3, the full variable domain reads EAGVTQSPTHLIKTRGQQATLRCSPISGHTSVYWYQQALGLGLQFLLWYDEGEERNRGNFPPRFSGRQFPNYSSELNVNALELEDSALYLCASSLQGSGNTIYFGEGSWLTVV.

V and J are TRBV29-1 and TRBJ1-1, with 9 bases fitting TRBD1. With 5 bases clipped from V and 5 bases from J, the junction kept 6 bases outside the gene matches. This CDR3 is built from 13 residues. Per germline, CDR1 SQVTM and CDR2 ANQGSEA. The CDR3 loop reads CSVWTGEGTEAFF. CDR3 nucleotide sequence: TGCAGCGTTTGGACAGGGGAAGGAACTGAAGCTTTCTTT.

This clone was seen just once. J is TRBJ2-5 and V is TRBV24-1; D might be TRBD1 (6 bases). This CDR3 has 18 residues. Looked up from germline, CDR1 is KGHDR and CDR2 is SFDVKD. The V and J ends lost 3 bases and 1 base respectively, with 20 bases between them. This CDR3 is CATSDPHVGQPSQETQYF. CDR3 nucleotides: TGTGCCACCAGTGATCCCCACGTCGGACAGCCATCCCAAGAGACCCAGTACTTC.

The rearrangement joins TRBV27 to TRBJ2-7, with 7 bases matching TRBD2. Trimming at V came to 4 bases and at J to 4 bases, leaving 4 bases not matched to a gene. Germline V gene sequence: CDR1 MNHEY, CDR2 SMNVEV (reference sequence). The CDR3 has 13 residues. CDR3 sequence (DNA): TGTGCCAGCAGTTCCGGGACTACTTACGAGCAGTACTTC. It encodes CASSSGTTYEQYF.

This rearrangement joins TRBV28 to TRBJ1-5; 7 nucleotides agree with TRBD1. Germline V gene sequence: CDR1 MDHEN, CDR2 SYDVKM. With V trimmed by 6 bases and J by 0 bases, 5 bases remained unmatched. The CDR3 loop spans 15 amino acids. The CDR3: CASSFGTASNQPQHF. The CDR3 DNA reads TGTGCCAGCAGCTTTGGGACAGCTAGCAATCAGCCCCAGCATTTT.

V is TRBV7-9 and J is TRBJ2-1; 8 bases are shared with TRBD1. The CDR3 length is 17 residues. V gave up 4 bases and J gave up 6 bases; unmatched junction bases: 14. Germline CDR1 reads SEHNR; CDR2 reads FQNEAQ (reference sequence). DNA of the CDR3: TGTGCCAGCAGCTCCAGGGGGCCGGCGGGATGGAGCAATGAGCAGTTCTTC. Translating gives CASSSRGPAGWSNEQFF.

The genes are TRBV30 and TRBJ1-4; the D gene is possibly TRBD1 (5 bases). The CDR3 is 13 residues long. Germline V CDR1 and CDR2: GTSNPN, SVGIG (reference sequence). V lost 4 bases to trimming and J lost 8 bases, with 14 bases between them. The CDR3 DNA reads TGTGCCTGGAATAAAGGGGTTGGGGAAAAACTGTTTTTT. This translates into CAWNKGVGEKLFF.

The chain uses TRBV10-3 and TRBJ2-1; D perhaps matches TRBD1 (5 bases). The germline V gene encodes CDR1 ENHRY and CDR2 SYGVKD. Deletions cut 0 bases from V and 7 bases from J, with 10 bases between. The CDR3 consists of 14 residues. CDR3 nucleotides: TGTGCCATCAGTGAGTCGGCACAGGCTAATGAGCAGTTCTTC. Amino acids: CAISESAQANEQFF.

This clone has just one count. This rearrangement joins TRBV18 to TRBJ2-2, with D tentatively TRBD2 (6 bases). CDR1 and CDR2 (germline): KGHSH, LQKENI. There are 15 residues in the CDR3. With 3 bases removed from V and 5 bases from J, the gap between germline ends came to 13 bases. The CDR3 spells CASSPWTEGTGELFF. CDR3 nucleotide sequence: TGTGCCAGCTCACCTTGGACGGAGGGGACCGGGGAGCTGTTTTTT.

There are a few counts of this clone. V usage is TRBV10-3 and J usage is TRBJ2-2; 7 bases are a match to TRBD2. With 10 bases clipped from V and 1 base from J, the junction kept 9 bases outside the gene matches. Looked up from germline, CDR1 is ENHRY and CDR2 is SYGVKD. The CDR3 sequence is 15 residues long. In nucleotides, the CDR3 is TGTGCCACCCTCTGGGCGGGAGAGAACACCGGGGAGCTGTTTTTT. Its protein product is CATLWAGENTGELFF.

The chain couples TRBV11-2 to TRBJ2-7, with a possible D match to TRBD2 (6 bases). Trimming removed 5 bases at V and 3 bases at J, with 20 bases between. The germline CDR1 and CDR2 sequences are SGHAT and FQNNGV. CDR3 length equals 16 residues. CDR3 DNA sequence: TGTGCCAGCAGCACTTGGTCCCGGAGGGCCCACTACGAGCAGTACTTC. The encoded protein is CASSTWSRRAHYEQYF.

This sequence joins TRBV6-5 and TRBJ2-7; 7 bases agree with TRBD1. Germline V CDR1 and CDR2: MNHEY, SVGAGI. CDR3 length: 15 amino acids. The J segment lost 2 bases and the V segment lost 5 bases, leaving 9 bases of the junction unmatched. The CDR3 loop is CASSRGDRSPYEQYF. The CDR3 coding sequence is TGTGCCAGCAGTCGAGGGGACAGAAGTCCCTACGAGCAGTACTTC.

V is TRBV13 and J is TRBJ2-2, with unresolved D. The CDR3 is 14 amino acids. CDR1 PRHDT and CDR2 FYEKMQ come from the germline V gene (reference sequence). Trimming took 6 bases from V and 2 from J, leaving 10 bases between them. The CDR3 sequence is CASRTEFNTGELFF. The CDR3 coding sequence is TGTGCCAGCAGAACAGAGTTCAACACCGGGGAGCTGTTTTTT.

CDR3 sequence reads: CASSMSRGYEQYF. CDR3 DNA sequence: TGTGCCAGTAGTATGAGTCGAGGTTACGAGCAGTACTTC. The chain employs TRBV19 and TRBJ2-7, with D uncertain. Trimming cost V 3 bases and J 4 bases, with 10 bases left between them. CDR1 and CDR2 from the germline V gene are LNHDA and SQIVND (reference sequence). The CDR3 length is 13 residues.

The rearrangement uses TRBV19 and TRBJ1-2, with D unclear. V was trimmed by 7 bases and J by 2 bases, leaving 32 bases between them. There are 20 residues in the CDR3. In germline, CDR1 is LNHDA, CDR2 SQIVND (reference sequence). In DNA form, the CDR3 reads TGTGCCAGTACCTATTCGTCCGGACTCACCGCGGGGAGACCGAACTATGGCTACACCTTC. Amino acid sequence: CASTYSSGLTAGRPNYGYTF.

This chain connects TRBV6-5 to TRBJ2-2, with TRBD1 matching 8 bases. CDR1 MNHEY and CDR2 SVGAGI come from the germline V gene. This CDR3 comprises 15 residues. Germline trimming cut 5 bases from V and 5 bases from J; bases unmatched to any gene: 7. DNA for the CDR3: TGTGCCAGCAGTAATTACCAGGGGGCGACCGGGGAGCTGTTTTTT. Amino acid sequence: CASSNYQGATGELFF.

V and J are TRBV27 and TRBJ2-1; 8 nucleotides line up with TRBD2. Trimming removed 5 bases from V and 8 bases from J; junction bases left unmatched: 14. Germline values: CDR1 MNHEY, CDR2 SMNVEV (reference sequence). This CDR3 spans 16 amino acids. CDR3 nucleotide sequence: TGTGCCAGCAGTACGCCCGGGACTAGATTCGGGCATGAGCAGTTCTTC. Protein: CASSTPGTRFGHEQFF.

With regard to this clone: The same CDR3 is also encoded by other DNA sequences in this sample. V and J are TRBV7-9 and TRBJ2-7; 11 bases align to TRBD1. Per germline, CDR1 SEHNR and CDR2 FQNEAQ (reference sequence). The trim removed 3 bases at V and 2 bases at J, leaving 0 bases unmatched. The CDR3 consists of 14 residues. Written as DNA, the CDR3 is TGTGCCAGCAGCTTGGGACAGGGGGCCTACGAGCAGTACTTC. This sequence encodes CASSLGQGAYEQYF.

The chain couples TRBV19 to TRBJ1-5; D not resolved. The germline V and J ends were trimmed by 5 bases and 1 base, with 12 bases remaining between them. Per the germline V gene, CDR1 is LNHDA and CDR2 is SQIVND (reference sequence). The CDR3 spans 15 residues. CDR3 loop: CASSLVAESNQPQHF. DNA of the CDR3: TGTGCCAGTAGTTTGGTTGCGGAAAGCAATCAGCCCCAGCATTTT. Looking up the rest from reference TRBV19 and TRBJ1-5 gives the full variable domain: DGGITQSPKYLFRKEGQNVTLSCEQNLNHDAMYWYRQDPGQGLRLIYYSQIVNDFQKGDIAEGYSVSREKKESFPLTVTSAQKNPTAFYLCASSLVAESNQPQHFGDGTRLSIL.

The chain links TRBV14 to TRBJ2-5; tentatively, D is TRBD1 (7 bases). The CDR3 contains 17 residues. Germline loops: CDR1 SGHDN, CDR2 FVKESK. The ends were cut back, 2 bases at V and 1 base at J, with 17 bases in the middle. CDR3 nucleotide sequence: TGTGCCAGCAGCCAATGGAGGCAGGGGGGTACCCAAGAGACCCAGTACTTC. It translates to CASSQWRQGGTQETQYF.

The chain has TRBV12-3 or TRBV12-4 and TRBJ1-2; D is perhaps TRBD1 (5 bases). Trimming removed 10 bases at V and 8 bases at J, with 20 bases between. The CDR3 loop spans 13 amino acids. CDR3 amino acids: CATGEGLFLGYTF. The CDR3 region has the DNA TGTGCCACGGGGGAAGGGCTGTTTTTGGGCTACACCTTC.

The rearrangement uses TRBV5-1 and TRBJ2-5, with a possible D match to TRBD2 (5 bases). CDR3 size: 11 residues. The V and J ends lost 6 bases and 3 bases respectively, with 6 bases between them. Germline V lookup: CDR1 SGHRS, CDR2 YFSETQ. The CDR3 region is CASKGEETQYF. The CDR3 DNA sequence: TGCGCCAGCAAGGGAGAAGAGACCCAGTACTTC.

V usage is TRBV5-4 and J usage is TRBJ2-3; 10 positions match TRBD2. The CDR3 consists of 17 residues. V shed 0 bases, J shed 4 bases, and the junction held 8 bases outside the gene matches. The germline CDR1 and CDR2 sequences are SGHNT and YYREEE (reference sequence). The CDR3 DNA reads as TGTGCCAGCAGCTTGGAGCCCGGACTAGCGGTTTCAGATACGCAGTATTTT. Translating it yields CASSLEPGLAVSDTQYF.

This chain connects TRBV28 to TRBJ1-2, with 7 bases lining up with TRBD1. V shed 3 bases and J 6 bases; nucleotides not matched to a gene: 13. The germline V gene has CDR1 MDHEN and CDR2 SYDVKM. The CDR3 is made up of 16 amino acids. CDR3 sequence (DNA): TGTGCCAGCAGTTTGCCCGGGACAGTCACCTCCCATGGCTACACCTTC. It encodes CASSLPGTVTSHGYTF.

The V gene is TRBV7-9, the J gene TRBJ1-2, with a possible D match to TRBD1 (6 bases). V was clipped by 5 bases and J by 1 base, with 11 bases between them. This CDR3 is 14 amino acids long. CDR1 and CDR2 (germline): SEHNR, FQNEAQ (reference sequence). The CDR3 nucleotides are TGTGCCAGCAGCCGGGACACTATTAACTATGGCTACACCTTC. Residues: CASSRDTINYGYTF.